This is a list of T cell receptor beta chains from one sample in a study of T cells in Graves' hyperthyroidism and ophthalmopathy. MiXCR, applied by TCRdb to the multiplex PCR reads, yields one record per CDR3 protein. This table holds some 440,000 distinct CDR3 sequences, around a sixth found once. Sequenced: blood. The receptors stem from a woman younger than 30 with Graves' hyperthyroidism. The CDR3 runs from the conserved cysteine through the conserved F or W. The D gene is left open where the match is weak. Some rows have no size entry. The others give once, few or many, or a class for an expanded clone.

D gene: TRBD1; V gene: TRBV7-3; J gene: TRBJ2-2; clone size: many; CDR3 DNA: TGTGCCAGCAGCTCCGGGACAGGGGCCTACTCCGGGGAGCTGTTTTTT; CDR3 protein: CASSSGTGAYSGELFF
D gene: TRBD2; V gene: TRBV6-1; J gene: TRBJ2-2; clone size: few; CDR3 DNA: TGTGCCAGCAGTCAAACTAGCGGGGCAACCGGGGAGCTGTTTTTT; CDR3 protein: CASSQTSGATGELFF
D gene: -; V gene: TRBV10-2; J gene: TRBJ1-1; clone size: many; CDR3 DNA: TGCGCCAGCAGAGCCGGGGGGGCGAACACTGAAGCTTTCTTT; CDR3 protein: CASRAGGANTEAFF
D gene: TRBD1; V gene: TRBV5-1; J gene: TRBJ2-7; clone size: many; CDR3 DNA: TGCGCCAGCAGCTTGGCAGGACAGGGAACCGAGCAGTACTTC; CDR3 protein: CASSLAGQGTEQYF
D gene: TRBD1; V gene: TRBV6-1; J gene: TRBJ2-7; clone size: many; CDR3 DNA: TGTGCCAGCAGTCCTCGGGACAGGCCCTTGGAGCAGTACTTC; CDR3 protein: CASSPRDRPLEQYF
D gene: -; V gene: TRBV29-1; J gene: TRBJ2-3; clone size: many; CDR3 DNA: TGCAGCGTTCGAGCACGTGAGTTCCATTCAGATACGCAGTATTTT; CDR3 protein: CSVRAREFHSDTQYF
D gene: TRBD1; V gene: TRBV18; J gene: TRBJ2-2; clone size: -; CDR3 DNA: TGTGCCAGCTCACCCCCCCGGACAGGTCCCACCGGGGAGCTGTTTTTT; CDR3 protein: CASSPPRTGPTGELFF
D gene: -; V gene: TRBV27; J gene: TRBJ2-2; clone size: -; CDR3 DNA: TGTGCCAGCAGTTTATACGTAGCGGAGGTTACCGGGGAGCTGTTTTTT; CDR3 protein: CASSLYVAEVTGELFF
D gene: -; V gene: TRBV19; J gene: TRBJ1-2; clone size: -; CDR3 DNA: TGTGCCAGTAATGATCCAGGGTGGAACTATGGCTACACCTTC; CDR3 protein: CASNDPGWNYGYTF
D gene: TRBD1; V gene: TRBV5-5; J gene: TRBJ2-6; clone size: -; CDR3 DNA: TGTGCCAGCAGCTTGGCCTGGGTGGGACAGGATCTACTCTCTGGGGCCAACGTCCTGACTTTC; CDR3 protein: CASSLAWVGQDLLSGANVLTF
D gene: -; V gene: TRBV4-1; J gene: TRBJ1-3; clone size: -; CDR3 DNA: TGCGCCAGCAGCCAAGATGGGGGGAAGACTGGAAACACCATATATTTT; CDR3 protein: CASSQDGGKTGNTIYF
D gene: -; V gene: TRBV3-1; J gene: TRBJ2-7; clone size: many; CDR3 DNA: TGTGCCAGCAGCCAAGATACCTCTCACGAGCAGTACTTC; CDR3 protein: CASSQDTSHEQYF
D gene: TRBD1; V gene: TRBV19; J gene: TRBJ2-1; clone size: -; CDR3 DNA: TGTGCCAGTAGTCCCCACCGGGACAGAAGCTCCTACAATGAGCAGTTCTTC; CDR3 protein: CASSPHRDRSSYNEQFF
D gene: TRBD1; V gene: TRBV10-3; J gene: TRBJ2-3; clone size: many; CDR3 DNA: TGTGCCATCAGGAGGACAGGGGGTAGCACAGATACGCAGTATTTT; CDR3 protein: CAIRRTGGSTDTQYF
D gene: TRBD2; V gene: TRBV9; J gene: TRBJ2-1; clone size: many; CDR3 DNA: TGTGCCAGCAGCGCCCCCACAGGGACTAGCGGCAATGAGCAGTTCTTC; CDR3 protein: CASSAPTGTSGNEQFF
D gene: -; V gene: TRBV5-6; J gene: TRBJ2-1; clone size: -; CDR3 DNA: TGTGCCACTCACGTGGGGTCCTACAATGAGCAGTTCTTC; CDR3 protein: CATHVGSYNEQFF
D gene: TRBD2; V gene: TRBV11-1; J gene: TRBJ2-1; clone size: many; CDR3 DNA: TGTGCCAGCAGCTTAGGGACTAGCTCTGACAATGAGCAGTTCTTC; CDR3 protein: CASSLGTSSDNEQFF
D gene: -; V gene: TRBV5-1; J gene: TRBJ1-4; clone size: many; CDR3 DNA: TGCGCCAGCAGCCAACAGGGAAGGGACGATGAAAAACTGTTTTTT; CDR3 protein: CASSQQGRDDEKLFF
D gene: -; V gene: TRBV30; J gene: TRBJ1-1; clone size: many; CDR3 DNA: TGTGCCTGGAGAGGGAACTGGAACACTGAAGCTTTCTTT; CDR3 protein: CAWRGNWNTEAFF
D gene: -; V gene: TRBV12-3/TRBV12-4; J gene: TRBJ1-5; clone size: many; CDR3 DNA: TGTGCCAGCAGTTTTCAGGGCGCTAATCAGCCCCAGCATTTT; CDR3 protein: CASSFQGANQPQHF
D gene: TRBD1; V gene: TRBV6-1; J gene: TRBJ2-5; clone size: -; CDR3 DNA: TGTGCCAGCAGTGAAGGGACAGGGAAGGAGACCCAGTACTTC; CDR3 protein: CASSEGTGKETQYF
D gene: TRBD1; V gene: TRBV5-1; J gene: TRBJ2-3; clone size: many; CDR3 DNA: TGCGCCAGCAGCTTGGGGGGACAGGCTGTCACAGATACGCAGTATTTT; CDR3 protein: CASSLGGQAVTDTQYF
D gene: -; V gene: TRBV11-2; J gene: TRBJ1-5; clone size: -; CDR3 DNA: TGTGCCAGCAGCTTAGAAGTTCCGGGGCCGAGCCGCCATAGCAATCAGCCCCAGCATTTT; CDR3 protein: CASSLEVPGPSRHSNQPQHF
D gene: -; V gene: TRBV12-3/TRBV12-4; J gene: TRBJ1-4; clone size: -; CDR3 DNA: TGTGCCAGCAGGGACAGCCATAATGAAAAACTGTTTTTT; CDR3 protein: CASRDSHNEKLFF
D gene: -; V gene: TRBV7-6; J gene: TRBJ2-3; clone size: many; CDR3 DNA: TGTGCCAGCAGCTTATTGGGGGGGGCCGGCACAGATACGCAGTATTTT; CDR3 protein: CASSLLGGAGTDTQYF
D gene: TRBD1; V gene: TRBV6-1; J gene: TRBJ1-2; clone size: many; CDR3 DNA: TGTGCCAGCGCTCCGGACAGGGGGAACTATGGCTACACCTTC; CDR3 protein: CASAPDRGNYGYTF
D gene: -; V gene: TRBV11-2; J gene: TRBJ2-2; clone size: many; CDR3 DNA: TGTGCCAGCAGTTTAGGGGGGAGAAGAGCCGGGGAGCTGTTTTTT; CDR3 protein: CASSLGGRRAGELFF
D gene: TRBD2; V gene: TRBV30; J gene: TRBJ2-7; clone size: -; CDR3 DNA: TGTGCCTGGAGTCATAGCGGGAGGCCCGAGCAGTACTTC; CDR3 protein: CAWSHSGRPEQYF
D gene: TRBD1; V gene: TRBV28; J gene: TRBJ2-4; clone size: many; CDR3 DNA: TGTGCCAGCAGTCCAGGGACAGTCACGAAGAACATTCAGTACTTC; CDR3 protein: CASSPGTVTKNIQYF
D gene: TRBD1; V gene: TRBV29-1; J gene: TRBJ1-5; clone size: many; CDR3 DNA: TGCAGCGTTGTGGGGACAGGAGGCCAGCCCCAGCATTTT; CDR3 protein: CSVVGTGGQPQHF
D gene: -; V gene: TRBV7-9; J gene: TRBJ2-3; clone size: -; CDR3 DNA: TGTGCCAGCAGCTACCTGGGGGGCACAGATACGCAGTATTTT; CDR3 protein: CASSYLGGTDTQYF
D gene: TRBD2; V gene: TRBV10-3; J gene: TRBJ2-6; clone size: many; CDR3 DNA: TGTGCCATCAGTGAAGGGAGGGGTGGCCCCTCTGGGGCCAACGTCCTGACTTTC; CDR3 protein: CAISEGRGGPSGANVLTF
D gene: -; V gene: TRBV29-1; J gene: TRBJ2-5; clone size: many; CDR3 DNA: TGCAGCGCCACCCTGGGGGAGACCCAGTACTTC; CDR3 protein: CSATLGETQYF
D gene: -; V gene: TRBV6-1; J gene: TRBJ2-7; clone size: few; CDR3 DNA: TGTGCCAGCAGTTCCTCCTACCACGAGCAGTACTTC; CDR3 protein: CASSSSYHEQYF
D gene: -; V gene: TRBV28; J gene: TRBJ2-3; clone size: many; CDR3 DNA: TGTGCCAGCAGTTATAGACAGGTCACAGATACGCAGTATTTT; CDR3 protein: CASSYRQVTDTQYF
D gene: TRBD1; V gene: TRBV20-1; J gene: TRBJ1-5; clone size: few; CDR3 DNA: TGCAGTGCTAGGGGGGGGACAGGGGGTAATCAGCCCCAGCATTTT; CDR3 protein: CSARGGTGGNQPQHF
D gene: TRBD1; V gene: TRBV20-1; J gene: TRBJ2-3; clone size: many; CDR3 DNA: TGCAGTGCTCCGCCGGGACAGGAAGCAGATACGCAGTATTTT; CDR3 protein: CSAPPGQEADTQYF
D gene: -; V gene: TRBV12-3/TRBV12-4; J gene: TRBJ2-7; clone size: many; CDR3 DNA: TGTGCCAGCAGTCACGGAATCTACGAGCAGTACTTC; CDR3 protein: CASSHGIYEQYF
D gene: -; V gene: TRBV20-1; J gene: TRBJ2-7; clone size: many; CDR3 DNA: TGCAGTGCTAGAGGCGGGCCAGCATACGAGCAGTACTTC; CDR3 protein: CSARGGPAYEQYF
D gene: -; V gene: TRBV6-1; J gene: TRBJ1-2; clone size: few; CDR3 DNA: TGTGCCAGCAGTGAAGAATTTGGACAATACCCCTATGGCTACACCTTC; CDR3 protein: CASSEEFGQYPYGYTF
D gene: -; V gene: TRBV20-1; J gene: TRBJ1-2; clone size: many; CDR3 DNA: TGCAGTGCTAGATTTTGGACAGAAGCTAACTATGGCTACACCTTC; CDR3 protein: CSARFWTEANYGYTF